This paragraph covers one T cell receptor (beta chain) sequence. The entry originates in a study of blood T cells in healthy people across ages. Germline lookup yields CDR1 MNHEY and CDR2 SVGAGI. Trimming took 9 bases from V and 7 from J, leaving 15 bases between them. The CDR3 is made up of 12 amino acids. The authors ran a second PCR of about 7 to 11 cycles using a sample-barcoded 5' primer and a J-beta primer mix. TCRdb re-called the 5' RACE reads through MiXCR, storing one row per CDR3 protein. The data hold around 800,000 distinct CDR3 sequences, with roughly 26% observed a single time. In addition, the sample was reused for a study of T cells of mothers and their children.

The sample comprised blood. This clonotype was sampled from a boy between 10 and 17 years old in good health. V gene TRBV6-5 combines with J gene TRBJ1-2; no clear D gene. The CDR3 DNA is TGTGCCAGTTCCACCGGGCGAGGTGGCTACACCTTC. This translates into CASSTGRGGYTF.